This entry is about one TCR beta chain. Next came a second PCR, run for about 6 to 12 cycles, which used a sample-barcoded 5' primer along with a J-beta primer mix. A single record per CDR3 protein comes from TCRdb applying MiXCR to the 5' RACE reads. The repertoire holds approximately 900,000 distinct CDR3 sequences, almost 30% seen once, with roughly 10% in the top ten. This record belongs to a study of blood T cells in healthy people across ages. In germline, CDR1 is SQVTM, CDR2 ANQGSEA. CDR3 length equals 16 residues. These data are also associated with another study on T cells of mothers and their children.

The sample comprised blood. The origin of this receptor is a woman aged 40-49 years in good health. The rearrangement joins TRBV29-1 to TRBJ2-5; 7 bases align to TRBD1. The better agreement between TRBJ2-4 and the DNA end casts doubt on the J call. The CDR3 DNA is TGCAGCGCTGGTAGAGTCGCCAGGGGGTCTAAAAACATTCAGTACTTC. It specifies CSAGRVARGSKNIQYF.